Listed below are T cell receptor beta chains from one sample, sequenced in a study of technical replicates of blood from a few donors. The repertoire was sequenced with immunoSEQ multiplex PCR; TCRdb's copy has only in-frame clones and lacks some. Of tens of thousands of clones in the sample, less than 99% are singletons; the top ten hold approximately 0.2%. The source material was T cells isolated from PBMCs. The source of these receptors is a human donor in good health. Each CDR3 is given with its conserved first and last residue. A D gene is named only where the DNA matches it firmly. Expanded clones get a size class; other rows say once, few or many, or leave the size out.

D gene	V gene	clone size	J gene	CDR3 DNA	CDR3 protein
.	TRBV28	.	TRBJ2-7	TGTGCCAGCAGTTTATGGGATAACAGCTACGAGCAGTACTTC	CASSLWDNSYEQYF
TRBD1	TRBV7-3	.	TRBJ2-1	TGTGCCAGCAGCCCCGGGACAGGGGGCCGCAATGAGCAGTTCTTC	CASSPGTGGRNEQFF
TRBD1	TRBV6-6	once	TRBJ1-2	TGTGCCAGCACTTTATACGGACAGGGTGAGGGCTACACCTTC	CASTLYGQGEGYTF
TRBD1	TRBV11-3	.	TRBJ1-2	TGTGCCAGCAGCTTGGACAGGGGAAACTATGGCTACACCTTC	CASSLDRGNYGYTF
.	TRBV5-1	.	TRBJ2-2	TGCGCCAGCAGTTTTACAGGGTCCGACACCGGGGAGCTGTTTTTT	CASSFTGSDTGELFF
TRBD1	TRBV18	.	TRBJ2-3	TGTGCCAGCTCACCCTGGACAGGGGGGGCAGATACGCAGTATTTT	CASSPWTGGADTQYF
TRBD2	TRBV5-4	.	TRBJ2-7	TGTGCCAGCAGCTTGGGACTAGCGGACTACGAGCAGTACTTC	CASSLGLADYEQYF
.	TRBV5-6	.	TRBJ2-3	TGTGCCAGCAGCTCCCCCCAGGCAAACACAGATACGCAGTATTTT	CASSSPQANTDTQYF
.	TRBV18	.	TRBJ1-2	TGTGCCAGCTCTCGGACAGACGGCTACACCTTC	CASSRTDGYTF
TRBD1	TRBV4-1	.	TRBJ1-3	TGCGCCAGCAGCCAAGAAGGGACAGCATATTCTGGAAACACCATATATTTT	CASSQEGTAYSGNTIYF
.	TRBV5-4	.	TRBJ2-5	TGTGCCAGCAGCCCTGGGGGGGCAGAGACCCAGTACTTC	CASSPGGAETQYF
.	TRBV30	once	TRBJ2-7	TGTGCCTGGAGTGTAAGTACATTCCACGAGCAGTACTTC	CAWSVSTFHEQYF
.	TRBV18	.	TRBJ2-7	TGTGCCAGCTCACGGGACTCCTCCTCCTACGAGCAGTACTTC	CASSRDSSSYEQYF
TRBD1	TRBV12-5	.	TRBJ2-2	TGTGCTAGTGAACCGGGACAGGGGAACACCGGGGAGCTGTTTTTT	CASEPGQGNTGELFF
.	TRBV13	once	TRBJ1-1	TGTGCCAGCAGCTTAACCACAGGTGGGGCTTTCTTT	CASSLTTGGAFF
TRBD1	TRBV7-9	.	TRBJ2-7	TGTGCCAGCAGCCCGACAGGGGACCCCCGCGAGCAGTACTTC	CASSPTGDPREQYF
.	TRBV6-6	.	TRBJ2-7	TGTGCCAGCAGTTACGGCCTAGAATACGAGCAGTACTTC	CASSYGLEYEQYF
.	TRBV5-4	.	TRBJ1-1	TGTGCCAGCAGCTTGGACGGGGGGGGAACTGAAGCTTTCTTT	CASSLDGGGTEAFF
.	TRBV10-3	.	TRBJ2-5	TGTGCCATCAGTGAGGACTTCAAGACCCAGTACTTC	CAISEDFKTQYF
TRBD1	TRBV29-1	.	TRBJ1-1	TGCAGCGTTGCGGGGGACAGGAAGAACACTGAAGCTTTCTTT	CSVAGDRKNTEAFF
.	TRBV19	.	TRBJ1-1	TGTGCCAGTAGTACGACAGGGAACACTGAAGCTTTCTTT	CASSTTGNTEAFF
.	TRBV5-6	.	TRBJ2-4	TGTGCCAGCAGCTTTGGCGGTGAAAACATTCAGTACTTC	CASSFGGENIQYF
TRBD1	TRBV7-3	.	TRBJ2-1	TGTGCCAGCAGCTTACAGGGACAGGGAGTAGATGAGCAGTTCTTC	CASSLQGQGVDEQFF
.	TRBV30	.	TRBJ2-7	TGTGCCTGGAGGAGGGCCGGAGGCGAGCAGTACTTC	CAWRRAGGEQYF
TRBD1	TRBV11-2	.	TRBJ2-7	TGTGCCAGCAGCCGCGGGACAGGTATATCCTACGAGCAGTACTTC	CASSRGTGISYEQYF
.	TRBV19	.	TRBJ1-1	TGTGCCAGTAGTATTACAGACAGTACTGAAGCTTTCTTT	CASSITDSTEAFF
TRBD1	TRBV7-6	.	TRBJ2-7	TGTGCCAGCAGCTTACAGGGGGACGAGCAGTACTTC	CASSLQGDEQYF
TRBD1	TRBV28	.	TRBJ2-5	TGTGCCAGCAGTATAGACAGGGTGAGAGGAGAGACCCAGTACTTC	CASSIDRVRGETQYF
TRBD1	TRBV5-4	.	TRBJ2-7	TGTGCCAGCAGCTTAGGAGGACAGGTGGGTTCCTACGAGCAGTACTTC	CASSLGGQVGSYEQYF